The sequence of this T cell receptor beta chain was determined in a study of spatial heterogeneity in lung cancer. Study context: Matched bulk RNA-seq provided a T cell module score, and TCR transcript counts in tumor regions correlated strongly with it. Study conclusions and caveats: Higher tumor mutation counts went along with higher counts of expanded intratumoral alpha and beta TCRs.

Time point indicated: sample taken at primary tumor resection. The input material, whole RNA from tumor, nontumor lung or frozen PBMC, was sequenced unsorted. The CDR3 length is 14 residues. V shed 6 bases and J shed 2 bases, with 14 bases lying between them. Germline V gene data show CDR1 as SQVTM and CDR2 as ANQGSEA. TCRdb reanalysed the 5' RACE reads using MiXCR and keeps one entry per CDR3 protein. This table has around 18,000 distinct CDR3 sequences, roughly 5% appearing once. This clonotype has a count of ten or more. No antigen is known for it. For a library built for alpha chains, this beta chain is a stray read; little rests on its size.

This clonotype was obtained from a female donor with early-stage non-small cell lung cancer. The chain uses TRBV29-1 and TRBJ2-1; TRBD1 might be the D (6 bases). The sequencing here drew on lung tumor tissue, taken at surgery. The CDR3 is CSVLTGIPYNEQFF. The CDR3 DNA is TGCAGCGTCCTGACAGGAATCCCCTACAATGAGCAGTTCTTC.